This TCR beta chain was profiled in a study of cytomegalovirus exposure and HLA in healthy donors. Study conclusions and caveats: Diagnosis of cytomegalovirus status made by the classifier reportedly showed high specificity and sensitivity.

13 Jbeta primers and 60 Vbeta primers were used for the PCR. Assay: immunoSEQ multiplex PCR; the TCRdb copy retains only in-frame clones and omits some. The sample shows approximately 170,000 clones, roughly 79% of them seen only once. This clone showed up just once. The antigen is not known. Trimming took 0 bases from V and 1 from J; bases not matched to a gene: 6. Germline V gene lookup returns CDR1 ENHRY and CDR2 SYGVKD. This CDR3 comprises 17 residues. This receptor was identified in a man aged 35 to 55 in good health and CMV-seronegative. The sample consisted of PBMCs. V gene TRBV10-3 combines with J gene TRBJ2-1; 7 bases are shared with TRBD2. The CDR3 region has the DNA TGTGCCATCAGTGAGTCGGCGGGAGAATCGTCCTACAATGAGCAGTTCTTC. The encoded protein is CAISESAGESSYNEQFF.